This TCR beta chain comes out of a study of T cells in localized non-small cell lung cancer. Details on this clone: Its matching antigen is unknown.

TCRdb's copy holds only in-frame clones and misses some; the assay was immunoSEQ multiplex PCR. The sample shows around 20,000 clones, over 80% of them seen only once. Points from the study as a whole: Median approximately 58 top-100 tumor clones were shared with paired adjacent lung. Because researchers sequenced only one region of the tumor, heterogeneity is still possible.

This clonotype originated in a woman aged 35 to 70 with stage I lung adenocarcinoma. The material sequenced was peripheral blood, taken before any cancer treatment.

The CDR3 nucleotides are TGTGCCAGCTCGCCCTCGGGAAGGCAGGGACCCTACGAGCAGTACTTC. As protein: CASSPSGRQGPYEQYF. This chain connects TRBV18 to TRBJ2-7; D is possibly TRBD1 or TRBD2 (5 bases each). The CDR3 is 16 amino acids. The germline V gene has CDR1 KGHSH and CDR2 LQKENI. Trimming shortened V by 6 bases and J by 2 bases, and 20 bases separated the two germline ends.